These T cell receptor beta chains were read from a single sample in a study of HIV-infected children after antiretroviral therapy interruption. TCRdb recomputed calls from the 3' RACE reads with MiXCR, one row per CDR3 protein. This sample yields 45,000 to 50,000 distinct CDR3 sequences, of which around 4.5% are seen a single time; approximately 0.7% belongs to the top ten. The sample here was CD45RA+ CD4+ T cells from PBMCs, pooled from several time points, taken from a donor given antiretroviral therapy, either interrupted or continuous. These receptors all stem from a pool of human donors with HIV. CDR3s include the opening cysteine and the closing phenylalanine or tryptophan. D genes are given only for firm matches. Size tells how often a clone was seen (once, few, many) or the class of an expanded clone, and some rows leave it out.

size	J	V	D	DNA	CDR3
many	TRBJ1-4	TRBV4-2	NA	TGTGCCAGCAGCCAGTGGGACGAAAATGAAAAACTGTTTTTT	CASSQWDENEKLFF
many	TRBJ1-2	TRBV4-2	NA	TGTGCCAGCAGCCAAGAGGGGGGATCTGGCTACACCTTC	CASSQEGGSGYTF
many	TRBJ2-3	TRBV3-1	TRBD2	TGTGCCAGCAGCCAAGAAACTAGCGGGGGAACAGATACGCAGTATTTT	CASSQETSGGTDTQYF
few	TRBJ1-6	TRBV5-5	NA	TGTGCCAGCAGCTTTTTAGAGCGTATAAATTCACCCCTCCACTTT	CASSFLERINSPLHF
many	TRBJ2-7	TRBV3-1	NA	TGTGCCAGCAGCCAAGAGTTCCACGAGCAGTACTTC	CASSQEFHEQYF
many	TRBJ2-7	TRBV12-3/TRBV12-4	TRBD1	TGTGCCAGCAGGGACGGACAGGGGGCATACGAGCAGTACTTC	CASRDGQGAYEQYF
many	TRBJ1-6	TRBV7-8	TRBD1	TGTGCCAGCAGCTTAGCGGGGACAGACCTCCACTTT	CASSLAGTDLHF
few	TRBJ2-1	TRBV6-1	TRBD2	TGTGCCAGCAGTGATTACGGGACTAGGCCGCCAGCGCAGTTCTTC	CASSDYGTRPPAQFF
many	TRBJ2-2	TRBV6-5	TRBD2	TGTGCCAGCAGCTTCGGCGGGGGGCTGTTTTTT	CASSFGGGLFF
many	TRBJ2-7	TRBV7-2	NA	TGTGCCAGCAGCCCCGACGCATGGCTTCCCTACGAGCAGTACTTC	CASSPDAWLPYEQYF
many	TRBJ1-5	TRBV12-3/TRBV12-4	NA	TGTGCCAGCAGTTTGGTTATGGGGGGCGGTCAGCCCCAGCATTTT	CASSLVMGGGQPQHF
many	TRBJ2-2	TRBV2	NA	TGTGCCAGCAGTGAAGTCCAGAGCGGGGAGCTGTTTTTT	CASSEVQSGELFF
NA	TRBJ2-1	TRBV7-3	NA	TGTGCCAGCAGCCATCCCCCTTCCATTACAAGCTCCTACAATGAGCAGTTCTTC	CASSHPPSITSSYNEQFF
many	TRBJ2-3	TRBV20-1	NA	TGCAGTGCTAGAAAGGCAGGAGGCACAGATACGCAGTATTTT	CSARKAGGTDTQYF
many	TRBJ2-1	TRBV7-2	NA	TGTGCCAGCAGCTTGGGGCATGCCTACAATGAGCAGTTCTTC	CASSLGHAYNEQFF
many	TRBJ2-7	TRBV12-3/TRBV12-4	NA	TGTGCCAGCAGTAAAAAGGCCGGGTACGAGCAGTACTTC	CASSKKAGYEQYF
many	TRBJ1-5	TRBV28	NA	TGTGCCAGCAGTTCGGCAGGAGGTGGTCAGCCCCAGCATTTT	CASSSAGGGQPQHF
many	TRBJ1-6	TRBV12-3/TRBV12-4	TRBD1	TGTGCCAGCAGACCGACAGGGTATGATGCACCCCTCCACTTT	CASRPTGYDAPLHF
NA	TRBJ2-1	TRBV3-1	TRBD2	TGTGCCAGCAGTTCGCCGGGACTAGCATACAATGAGCAGTTCTTC	CASSSPGLAYNEQFF
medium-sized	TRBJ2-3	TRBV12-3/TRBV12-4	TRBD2	TGTGCCAGCACCCCTCGGGGGGGGGCCAGGGATACGCAGTATTTT	CASTPRGGARDTQYF
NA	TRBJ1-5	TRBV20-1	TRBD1	TGCAGTGCTAGTATCCTTGGACAGGGGACAAATCAGCCCCAGCATTTT	CSASILGQGTNQPQHF
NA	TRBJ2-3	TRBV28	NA	TGTGCCAGCACCCCTCTGTGGGGGAGAGAAGATACGCAGTATTTT	CASTPLWGREDTQYF
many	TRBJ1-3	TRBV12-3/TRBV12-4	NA	TGTGCCAGCACCCGGGTTTCTGGAAACACCATATATTTT	CASTRVSGNTIYF
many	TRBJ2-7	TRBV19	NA	TGTGCCAGCAGTATGGGGGGCGCGCATGAACAGTACTTC	CASSMGGAHEQYF
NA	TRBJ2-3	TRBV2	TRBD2	TGTGCCAGCAGTGAAAGAGGGGGACTAGCGGGTGAAGATACGCAGTATTTT	CASSERGGLAGEDTQYF
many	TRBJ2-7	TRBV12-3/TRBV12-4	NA	TGTGCCAGCAGTTTTAGTAGGGGATCAATATACGAGCAGTACTTC	CASSFSRGSIYEQYF
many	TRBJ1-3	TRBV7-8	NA	TGTGCCAGCAGCTTACAGACTGGAAACACCATATATTTT	CASSLQTGNTIYF
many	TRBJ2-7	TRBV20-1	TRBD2	TGCAGTGCTATAGACCCTAGCGGGGGGGCTCGGGAGCAGTACTTC	CSAIDPSGGAREQYF